The clone carrying this T cell receptor (beta chain) was seen ten or more times. Its specificity is not known. Trimming took off 2 bases at V and 0 bases at J, with 17 bases between the two ends. The CDR3 contains 17 residues. Germline assignment: CDR1 SGHRS and CDR2 YFSETQ. The data originate from a study of T cells in Graves' hyperthyroidism and ophthalmopathy. Whole-study results and caveats: Ophthalmopathy and stable hyperthyroidism were told apart by a 13 V-J model.

RNA transcripts were the template for amplifying TCR beta CDR3 regions. HTBI primers were the set used in a first-round RT-PCR of the TCR CDR3. One entry per CDR3 protein results from TCRdb running MiXCR on the multiplex PCR reads. The sample holds approximately 370,000 distinct CDR3 sequences; about a sixth are singletons and the top ten take more than 30%. The chain joins TRBV5-1 to TRBJ1-1, with D hard to call. The sequenced sample consisted of blood. The clonotype originates from a woman aged 30 to 39 with Graves' hyperthyroidism that later progressed to Graves' ophthalmopathy. DNA for the CDR3: TGCGCCAGCAGCTTAAATAATATTCTTGCGGTGAACACTGAAGCTTTCTTT. Encoded protein: CASSLNNILAVNTEAFF.